The 25 T cell receptor beta chains in this list originate from one sample, sequenced in a study of blood T cell repertoires in COVID-19. Repertoires were generated with immunoSEQ multiplex PCR, while TCRdb's copy carries only in-frame clones and drops some. The table lists 390,000 or so clones, 83% of them singletons. Material: PBMCs or T cells enriched from blood (not recorded which). These receptors were obtained from a woman between 50 and 59 years old who had recovered from COVID-19.

The chain combines TRBV19 with TRBJ1-2; 8 nucleotides line up with TRBD1. This CDR3 comprises 15 residues. Germline CDR1 and CDR2: LNHDA and SQIVND (reference sequence). J was trimmed by 5 bases and V by 6 bases; bases with no gene match: 11. This CDR3 is CASSPQDRGAYGYTF. The CDR3 DNA is TGTGCCAGTAGCCCACAAGACAGGGGCGCATATGGCTACACCTTC.

The chain links TRBV3-1 (or the pseudogene TRBV3-2) to TRBJ2-2, with 8 bases lining up with TRBD2. The CDR3 loop spans 15 amino acids. Per germline, CDR1 LGHDT and CDR2 YNNKEL (reference sequence). J lost 6 bases, V lost 1 base, and 4 bases had no gene match. The CDR3 nucleotides are TGTGCCAGCAGCCAAGCACCAGCGGGGGCCGGGGAGCTGTTTTTT. It yields the protein CASSQAPAGAGELFF.

The V gene is TRBV28, the J gene TRBJ1-2, with 7 bases identical to TRBD1. Trimming took 2 bases from V and 10 from J; bases not matched to a gene: 10. The germline gives CDR1 MDHEN, CDR2 SYDVKM. This CDR3 is built from 14 residues. This CDR3 reads CASSLSTGAVAYTF. The CDR3, as DNA: TGTGCCAGCAGTTTAAGTACAGGGGCTGTAGCCTACACCTTC.

The genes are TRBV6-2 or TRBV6-3 and TRBJ1-4, with D possibly TRBD1 on 5 matching bases. Germline V gene data show CDR1 as MNHEY and CDR2 as SVGEGT. CDR3 size: 14 residues. V lost 6 bases, J lost 10 bases, and 18 bases lay in between. The CDR3 region is CASSPGGVAGKLFF. The CDR3 DNA reads TGTGCCAGCAGCCCCGGGGGAGTAGCAGGAAAACTGTTTTTT.

The chain combines TRBV7-8 with TRBJ1-2; D is unresolved. In germline, CDR1 is SGHVS, CDR2 FQNEAQ. The CDR3 runs 12 residues. Trimming cost V 3 bases and J 7 bases, with 9 bases left between them. The CDR3 region has the DNA TGTGCCAGCAGCTTCGACGGGATTGGCTACACCTTC. This gives the protein CASSFDGIGYTF.

The chain recombines TRBV4-2 with TRBJ2-2; D might be TRBD2 (5 bases). The CDR3 is made up of 17 amino acids. Trimming left V 1 base short and J 0 bases short, with 12 bases between. Per the germline V gene, CDR1 is LGHNA and CDR2 is YNFKEQ. The CDR3 nucleotides are TGTGCCAGCAGCCAAGGCCTTCTGGGAGCGAACACCGGGGAGCTGTTTTTT. Residues: CASSQGLLGANTGELFF.

The chain uses TRBV5-1 and TRBJ2-5; 9 bases align to TRBD2. Trimming took 3 bases from V and 5 from J; bases not matched to a gene: 5. Germline values: CDR1 SGHRS, CDR2 YFSETQ. This CDR3 region has 14 residues. CDR3 DNA: TGCGCCAGCAGCTCCGTAGCGGGAGAGGAGACCCAGTACTTC. Translating gives CASSSVAGEETQYF.

The chain carries TRBV28 and TRBJ1-2, with 7 bases that match TRBD1. The V gene's germline CDR1 is MDHEN and CDR2 SYDVKM. The CDR3 is 18 residues long. V was pared by 4 bases and J by 5 bases, with 19 bases of the junction left unmatched. The CDR3: CASSYDRVSGIGPYGYTF. CDR3 sequence (DNA): TGTGCCAGCAGTTATGACAGGGTCTCGGGGATCGGGCCGTATGGCTACACCTTC.

This clone showed up just a few times. The chain couples TRBV9 to TRBJ1-1; 8 bases match TRBD1. CDR1 SGDLS and CDR2 YYNGEE come from the germline V gene. The CDR3 runs 15 residues. Germline trimming cut 3 bases from V and 1 base from J; bases unmatched to any gene: 5. The CDR3 nucleotides read TGTGCCAGCAGCGCGGCAGGGGGCACGAACACTGAAGCTTTCTTT. Protein sequence: CASSAAGGTNTEAFF.

This sequence joins TRBV30 and TRBJ1-1; 9 bases line up with TRBD1. Trimming cost V 2 bases and J 7 bases; bases outside gene matches: 5. The V gene's germline CDR1 is GTSNPN and CDR2 SVGIG (reference sequence). This CDR3 is 13 amino acids long. In nucleotides, the CDR3 is TGTGCCTGGAGTACTGGGACAGGGTATGAAGCTTTCTTT. This translates into CAWSTGTGYEAFF. Drawing the rest from reference TRBV30 and TRBJ1-1, the complete variable domain is SQTIHQWPATLVQPVGSPLSLECTVEGTSNPNLYWYRQAAGRGLQLLFYSVGIGQISSEVPQNLSASRPQDRQFILSSKKLLLSDSGFYLCAWSTGTGYEAFFGQGTRLTVV.

This chain uses TRBV27 with TRBJ1-3; D is perhaps TRBD1 (6 bases). Germline CDR1 MNHEY, CDR2 SMNVEV (reference sequence). CDR3 length equals 13 residues. Trimming stripped 5 bases from V and 8 bases from J, with 13 bases between. DNA for the CDR3: TGTGCCAGCAGTGACAGGTTTCGGCACACCATATATTTT. This sequence encodes CASSDRFRHTIYF.

The chain uses TRBV15 and TRBJ1-3, with TRBD1 as a possible D gene (6 bases). V lost 1 base, J lost 0 bases, and 13 bases lay in between. Germline CDR1 LNHNV, CDR2 YYDKDF (reference sequence). The CDR3 loop spans 17 amino acids. The CDR3 spells CATSRGRGDISGNTIYF. Here the CDR3 DNA reads TGTGCCACCAGCAGAGGCAGGGGCGATATCTCTGGAAACACCATATATTTT.

The sample holds one count of this clone. The rearrangement uses TRBV3-1 (or the pseudogene TRBV3-2) and TRBJ2-5, with D hard to call. Per germline, CDR1 LGHDT and CDR2 YNNKEL (reference sequence). This CDR3 comprises 13 residues. V was pared by 1 base and J by 4 bases, with 7 bases between. In DNA form, the CDR3 reads TGTGCCAGCAGCCAAGCCTTCCGAGAGACCCAGTACTTC. Translated, it gives CASSQAFRETQYF.

V gene TRBV7-2 combines with J gene TRBJ1-1, with a tentative D call TRBD1 (6 bases). From germline, CDR1 is SGHTA and CDR2 FQGNSA. The CDR3 consists of 16 residues. V shed 5 bases and J shed 0 bases, with 16 bases lying between them. The CDR3 nucleotides are TGTGCCAGCAGCCGCGGACAGCTTCTCATGAACACTGAAGCTTTCTTT. Translation: CASSRGQLLMNTEAFF.

CDR3 region: CASSPGTAASTDTQYF. DNA of the CDR3: TGTGCCAGCAGCCCGGGGACTGCAGCTAGCACAGATACGCAGTATTTT. The gene calls are TRBV5-6 and TRBJ2-3; D may be TRBD2 (6 bases). The CDR3 loop spans 16 amino acids. With 4 bases removed from V and 0 bases from J, the gap between germline ends came to 15 bases. CDR1 and CDR2 (germline): SGHDT, YYEEEE.

V is TRBV30 and J is TRBJ1-1; D remains unclear. Trimming pared 2 bases from V and 0 bases from J, leaving 7 bases between. The CDR3 is 13 amino acids. Germline V lookup: CDR1 GTSNPN, CDR2 SVGIG (reference sequence). This CDR3 reads CAWSPSLNTEAFF. Here the CDR3 DNA reads TGTGCCTGGAGTCCTTCTCTGAACACTGAAGCTTTCTTT. The full variable domain, with the rest looked up from reference TRBV30 and TRBJ1-1, is SQTIHQWPATLVQPVGSPLSLECTVEGTSNPNLYWYRQAAGRGLQLLFYSVGIGQISSEVPQNLSASRPQDRQFILSSKKLLLSDSGFYLCAWSPSLNTEAFFGQGTRLTVV.

The rearrangement uses TRBV29-1 and TRBJ1-1, with D perhaps matching TRBD1 (6 bases). The CDR3 is 12 residues long. CDR1 is SQVTM, CDR2 ANQGSEA, per germline. V shed 6 bases and J shed 4 bases, with 12 bases lying between them. The CDR3 loop is CSVRGYVTEAFF. The CDR3 bases are TGCAGCGTAAGGGGGTATGTCACTGAAGCTTTCTTT.

This chain uses TRBV27 with TRBJ2-1, with D perhaps matching TRBD1 (5 bases). Germline assignment: CDR1 MNHEY and CDR2 SMNVEV (reference sequence). V was shortened by 5 bases and J by 2 bases, with 10 bases between the two germline ends. This CDR3 region has 14 residues. The CDR3 coding sequence is TGTGCCAGCAGTCCTTCCAGGGCCTACAATGAGCAGTTCTTC. Its translation is CASSPSRAYNEQFF.

The V gene is TRBV7-2, the J gene TRBJ1-1; D might be TRBD1 (6 bases). Trimming stripped 1 base from V and 11 bases from J, with 14 bases between. CDR3 length equals 13 residues. Germline V gives CDR1 SGHTA, CDR2 FQGNSA. Here the CDR3 reads CASSLEQGGAAFF. Here the CDR3 DNA reads TGTGCCAGCAGCTTAGAACAGGGAGGGGCTGCTTTCTTT.

With respect to this clone: This specimen includes other DNA sequences encoding the same CDR3. The chain carries TRBV12-3 or TRBV12-4 and TRBJ1-1, with 9 nucleotides matching TRBD1. With 6 bases clipped from V and 1 base from J, the junction kept 0 bases outside the gene matches. The CDR3 is 13 residues long. CDR3 DNA sequence: TGTGCCAGCAGGGGACAGGGGAACACTGAAGCTTTCTTT. This gives the protein CASRGQGNTEAFF.

This clone occurred a few times. One end of the junction varies from germline; a read error may be responsible. This sequence joins TRBV5-6 and TRBJ1-2; 10 bases are shared with TRBD1. Germline lookup yields CDR1 SGHDT and CDR2 YYEEEE. CDR3 length equals 15 residues. The CDR3 spells CASRLGQGSLSGYTF. CDR3 in DNA: TGTGCCAGCAGATTGGGACAGGGGTCATTGTCGGGCTACACCTTC.

The rearrangement uses TRBV7-3 and TRBJ1-2; D possibly corresponds to TRBD1 (6 bases). Trimming took 5 bases from V and 8 from J, leaving 15 bases between them. Germline assignment: CDR1 SGHTA and CDR2 FQGTGA. The CDR3 has 13 residues. CDR3 DNA: TGTGCCAGCAGCCTATACCCAGGGGAGGGCTACACCTTC. It yields the protein CASSLYPGEGYTF.

This clone was counted once. The chain couples TRBV7-3 to TRBJ2-1, with 8 bases matching TRBD2. Germline trimming cut 5 bases from V and 1 base from J; bases unmatched to any gene: 7. There are 16 residues in the CDR3. Per germline, CDR1 SGHTA and CDR2 FQGTGA. The chain's CDR3 is CASSQNGGASYNEQFF. The CDR3 nucleotides read TGTGCCAGCAGCCAGAACGGGGGGGCTTCCTACAATGAGCAGTTCTTC.

This clone was found a few times. The rearrangement uses TRBV12-3 or TRBV12-4 and TRBJ1-2; TRBD1 agrees at 10 bases. Trimming took 4 bases from V and 4 from J; bases not matched to a gene: 0. CDR3 length: 13 amino acids. The CDR3 sequence: CASSWDRGYGYTF. DNA of the CDR3: TGTGCCAGCAGTTGGGACAGGGGCTATGGCTACACCTTC.

The V call is TRBV7-8, the J call TRBJ2-2; 7 bases match TRBD1. This CDR3 comprises 13 residues. The V and J ends lost 4 bases and 5 bases, in that order; junction bases with no gene match: 1. Germline V CDR1 and CDR2: SGHVS, FQNEAQ. This CDR3 reads CASSSTGTGELFF. The CDR3 DNA sequence: TGTGCCAGCAGCTCGACAGGGACCGGGGAGCTGTTTTTT.